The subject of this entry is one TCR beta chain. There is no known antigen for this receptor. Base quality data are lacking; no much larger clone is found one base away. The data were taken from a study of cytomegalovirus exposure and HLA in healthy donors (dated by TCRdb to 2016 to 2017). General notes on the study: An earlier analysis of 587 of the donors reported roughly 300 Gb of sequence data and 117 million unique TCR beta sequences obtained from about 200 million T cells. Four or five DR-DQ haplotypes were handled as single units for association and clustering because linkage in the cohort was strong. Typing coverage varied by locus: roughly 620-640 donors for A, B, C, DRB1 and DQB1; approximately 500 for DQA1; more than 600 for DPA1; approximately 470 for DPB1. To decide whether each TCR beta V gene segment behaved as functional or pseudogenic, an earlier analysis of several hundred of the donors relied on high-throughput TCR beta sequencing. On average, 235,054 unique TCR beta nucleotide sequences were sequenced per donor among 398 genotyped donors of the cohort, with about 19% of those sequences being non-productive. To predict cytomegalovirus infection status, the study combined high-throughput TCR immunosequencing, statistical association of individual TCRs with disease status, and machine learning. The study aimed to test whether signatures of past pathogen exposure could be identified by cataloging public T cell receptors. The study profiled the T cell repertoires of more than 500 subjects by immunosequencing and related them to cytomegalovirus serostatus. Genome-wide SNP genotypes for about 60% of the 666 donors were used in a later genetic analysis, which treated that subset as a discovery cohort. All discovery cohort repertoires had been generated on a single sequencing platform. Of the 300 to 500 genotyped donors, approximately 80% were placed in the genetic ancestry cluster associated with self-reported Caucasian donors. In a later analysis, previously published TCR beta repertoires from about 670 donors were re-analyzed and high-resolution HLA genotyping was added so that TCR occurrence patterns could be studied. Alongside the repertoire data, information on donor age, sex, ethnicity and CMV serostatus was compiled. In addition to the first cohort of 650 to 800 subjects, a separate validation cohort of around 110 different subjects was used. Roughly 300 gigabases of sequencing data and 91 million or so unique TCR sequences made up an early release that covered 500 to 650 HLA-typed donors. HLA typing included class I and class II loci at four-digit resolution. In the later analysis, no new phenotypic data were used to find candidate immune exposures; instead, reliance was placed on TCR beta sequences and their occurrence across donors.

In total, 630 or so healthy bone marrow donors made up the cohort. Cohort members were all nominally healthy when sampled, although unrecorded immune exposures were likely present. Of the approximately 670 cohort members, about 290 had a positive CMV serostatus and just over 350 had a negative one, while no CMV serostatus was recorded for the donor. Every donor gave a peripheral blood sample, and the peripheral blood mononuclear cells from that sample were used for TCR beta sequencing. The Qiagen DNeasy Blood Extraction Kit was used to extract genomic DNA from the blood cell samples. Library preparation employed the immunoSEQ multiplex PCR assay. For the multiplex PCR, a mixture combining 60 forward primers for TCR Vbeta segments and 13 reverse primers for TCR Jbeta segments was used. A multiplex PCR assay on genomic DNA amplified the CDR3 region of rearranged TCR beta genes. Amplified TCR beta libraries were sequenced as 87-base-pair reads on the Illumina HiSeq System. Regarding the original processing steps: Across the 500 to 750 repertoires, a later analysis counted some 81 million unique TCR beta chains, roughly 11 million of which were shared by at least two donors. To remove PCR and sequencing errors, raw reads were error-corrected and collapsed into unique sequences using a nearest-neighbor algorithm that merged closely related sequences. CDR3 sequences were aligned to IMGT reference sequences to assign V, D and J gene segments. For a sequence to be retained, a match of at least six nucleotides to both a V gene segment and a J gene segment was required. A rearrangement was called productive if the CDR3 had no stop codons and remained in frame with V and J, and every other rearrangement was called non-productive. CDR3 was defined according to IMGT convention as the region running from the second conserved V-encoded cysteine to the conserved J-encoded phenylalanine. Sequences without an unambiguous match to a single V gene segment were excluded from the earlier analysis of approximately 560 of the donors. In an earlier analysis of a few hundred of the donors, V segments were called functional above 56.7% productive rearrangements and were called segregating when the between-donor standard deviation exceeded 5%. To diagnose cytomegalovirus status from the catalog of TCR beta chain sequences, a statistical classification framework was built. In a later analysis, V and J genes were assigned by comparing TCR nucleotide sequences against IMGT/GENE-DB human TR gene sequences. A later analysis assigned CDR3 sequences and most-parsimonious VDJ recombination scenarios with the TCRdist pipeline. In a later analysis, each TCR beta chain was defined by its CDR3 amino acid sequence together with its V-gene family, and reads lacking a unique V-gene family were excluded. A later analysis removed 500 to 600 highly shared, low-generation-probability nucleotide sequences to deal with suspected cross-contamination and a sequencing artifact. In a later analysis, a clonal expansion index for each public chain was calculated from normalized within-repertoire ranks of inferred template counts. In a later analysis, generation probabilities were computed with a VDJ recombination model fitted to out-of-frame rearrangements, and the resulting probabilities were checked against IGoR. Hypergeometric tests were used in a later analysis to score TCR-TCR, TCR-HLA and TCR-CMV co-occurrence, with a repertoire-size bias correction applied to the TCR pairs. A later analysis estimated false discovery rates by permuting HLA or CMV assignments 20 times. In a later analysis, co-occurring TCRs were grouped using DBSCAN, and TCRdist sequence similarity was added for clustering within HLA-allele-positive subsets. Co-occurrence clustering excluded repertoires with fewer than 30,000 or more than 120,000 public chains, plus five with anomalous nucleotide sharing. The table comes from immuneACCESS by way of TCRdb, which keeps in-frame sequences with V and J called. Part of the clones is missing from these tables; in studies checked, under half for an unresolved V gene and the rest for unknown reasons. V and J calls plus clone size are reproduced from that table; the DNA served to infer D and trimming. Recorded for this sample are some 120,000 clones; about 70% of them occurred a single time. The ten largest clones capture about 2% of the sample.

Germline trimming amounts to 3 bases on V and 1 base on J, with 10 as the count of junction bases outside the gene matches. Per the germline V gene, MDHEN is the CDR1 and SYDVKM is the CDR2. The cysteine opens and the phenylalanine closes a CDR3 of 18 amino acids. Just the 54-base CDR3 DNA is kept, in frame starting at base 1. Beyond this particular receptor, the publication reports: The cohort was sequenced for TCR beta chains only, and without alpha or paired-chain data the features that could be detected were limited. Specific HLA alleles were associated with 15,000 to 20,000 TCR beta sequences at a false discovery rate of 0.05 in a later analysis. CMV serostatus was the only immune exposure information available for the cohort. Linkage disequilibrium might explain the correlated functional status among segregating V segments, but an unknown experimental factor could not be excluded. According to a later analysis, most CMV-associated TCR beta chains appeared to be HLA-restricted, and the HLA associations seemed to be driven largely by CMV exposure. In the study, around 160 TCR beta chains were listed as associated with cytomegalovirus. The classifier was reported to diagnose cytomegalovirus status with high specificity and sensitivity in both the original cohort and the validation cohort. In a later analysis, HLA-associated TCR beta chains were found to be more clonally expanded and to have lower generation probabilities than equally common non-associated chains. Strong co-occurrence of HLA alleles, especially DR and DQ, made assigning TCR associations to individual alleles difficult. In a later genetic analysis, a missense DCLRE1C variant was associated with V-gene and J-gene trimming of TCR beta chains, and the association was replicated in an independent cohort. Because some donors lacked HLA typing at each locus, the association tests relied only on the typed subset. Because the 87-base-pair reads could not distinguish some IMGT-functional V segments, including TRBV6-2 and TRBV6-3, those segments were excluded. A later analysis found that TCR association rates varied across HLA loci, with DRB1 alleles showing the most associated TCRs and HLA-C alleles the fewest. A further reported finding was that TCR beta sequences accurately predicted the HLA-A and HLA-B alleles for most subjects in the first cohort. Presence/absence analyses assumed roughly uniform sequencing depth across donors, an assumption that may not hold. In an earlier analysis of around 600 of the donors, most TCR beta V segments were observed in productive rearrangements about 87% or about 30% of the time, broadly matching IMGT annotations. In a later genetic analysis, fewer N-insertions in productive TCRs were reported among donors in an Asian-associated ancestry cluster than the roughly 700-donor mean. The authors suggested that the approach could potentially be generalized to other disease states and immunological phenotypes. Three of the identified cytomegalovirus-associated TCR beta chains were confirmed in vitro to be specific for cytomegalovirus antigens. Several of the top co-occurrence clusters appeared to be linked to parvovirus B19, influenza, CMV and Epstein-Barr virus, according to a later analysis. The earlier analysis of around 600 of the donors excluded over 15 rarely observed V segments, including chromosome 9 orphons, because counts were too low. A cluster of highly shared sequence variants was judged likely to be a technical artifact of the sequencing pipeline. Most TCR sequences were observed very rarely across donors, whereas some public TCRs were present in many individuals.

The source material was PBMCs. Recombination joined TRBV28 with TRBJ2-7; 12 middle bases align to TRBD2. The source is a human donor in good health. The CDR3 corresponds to CASSLASGRAEGSYEQYF. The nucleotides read TGTGCCAGCAGTTTGGCTAGCGGGAGGGCCGAGGGATCCTACGAGCAGTACTTC.